This is a list of T cell receptor beta chains from one sample in a study of cytomegalovirus exposure and HLA in healthy donors. The repertoire was sequenced with immunoSEQ multiplex PCR; TCRdb's copy has only in-frame clones and lacks some. The data contain roughly 150,000 clones, 70% to 85% of them singletons. Sequenced sample: PBMCs. Source of these receptors: a middle-aged man in good health and CMV-seropositive. Both conserved end residues are part of each CDR3. The D gene is left open where the match is weak. For some rows the clone size is stated as once, few or many, or as a class when expanded; others skip it.

d_gene: TRBD1; abundance: .; v_gene: TRBV7-9; j_gene: TRBJ2-7; CDR3nt: TGTTCCAGCAGCGGTATTGAGGCGGGACAGGCCTACGAGCAGTACTTC; CDR3aa: CSSSGIEAGQAYEQYF
d_gene: .; abundance: once; v_gene: TRBV20-1; j_gene: TRBJ1-2; CDR3nt: TGCAGTGCTAGTCCCGTTGATGGCTACACCTTC; CDR3aa: CSASPVDGYTF
d_gene: .; abundance: .; v_gene: TRBV30; j_gene: TRBJ2-7; CDR3nt: TGTGCCTGGAGTGGGGGCCTAAGCTCCTACGAGCAGTACTTC; CDR3aa: CAWSGGLSSYEQYF
d_gene: TRBD1; abundance: .; v_gene: TRBV29-1; j_gene: TRBJ2-5; CDR3nt: TGCAGCGTTCGGGACAGGGTTACCGAGACCCAGTACTTC; CDR3aa: CSVRDRVTETQYF
d_gene: .; abundance: .; v_gene: TRBV5-4; j_gene: TRBJ1-3; CDR3nt: TGTGCCAGCAGCTTGGGACAGACCTCTGGAAACACCATATATTTT; CDR3aa: CASSLGQTSGNTIYF
d_gene: .; abundance: .; v_gene: TRBV28; j_gene: TRBJ2-1; CDR3nt: TGTGCCAGCAGTCCCCCATTACTGGGCGGGAATGAGCAGTTCTTC; CDR3aa: CASSPPLLGGNEQFF
d_gene: .; abundance: .; v_gene: TRBV5-1; j_gene: TRBJ2-5; CDR3nt: TGCGCCAGCAGGTTGGAGCCCCAAGAGACCCAGTACTTC; CDR3aa: CASRLEPQETQYF
d_gene: .; abundance: .; v_gene: TRBV5-4; j_gene: TRBJ2-1; CDR3nt: TGTGCCAGCAGCTTGGCAGGGGCGGCCTCCTACAATGAGCAGTTCTTC; CDR3aa: CASSLAGAASYNEQFF
d_gene: .; abundance: .; v_gene: TRBV7-3; j_gene: TRBJ2-6; CDR3nt: TGTGCCAGCAGCAAACAGAGCTCTGGGGCCAACGTCCTGACTTTC; CDR3aa: CASSKQSSGANVLTF
d_gene: .; abundance: .; v_gene: TRBV11-2; j_gene: TRBJ2-6; CDR3nt: TGTGCCAGCAGCTTAGATCACAGGCGCTCTGGGGCCAACGTCCTGACTTTC; CDR3aa: CASSLDHRRSGANVLTF
d_gene: TRBD1; abundance: .; v_gene: TRBV19; j_gene: TRBJ2-7; CDR3nt: TGTGCCAGTAGTATTGACAGGGGCGTATACTACGAGCAGTACTTC; CDR3aa: CASSIDRGVYYEQYF
d_gene: TRBD1; abundance: .; v_gene: TRBV27; j_gene: TRBJ1-1; CDR3nt: TGTGCCAGCCTACCGACAGGGGGGAACACTGAAGCTTTCTTT; CDR3aa: CASLPTGGNTEAFF
d_gene: .; abundance: .; v_gene: TRBV30; j_gene: TRBJ1-3; CDR3nt: TGTGCCTGGAGCCGCGCGTCCGGAAACACCATATATTTT; CDR3aa: CAWSRASGNTIYF
d_gene: TRBD1; abundance: once; v_gene: TRBV6-1; j_gene: TRBJ1-1; CDR3nt: TGTGCCAGCAGTAGGGACAGGGGAGTTGGTTCCGAAGCTTTCTTT; CDR3aa: CASSRDRGVGSEAFF
d_gene: TRBD1; abundance: .; v_gene: TRBV28; j_gene: TRBJ1-6; CDR3nt: TGTGCCAGCCAGACAGGGGGCGTCACACCCCTCCACTTT; CDR3aa: CASQTGGVTPLHF
d_gene: TRBD2; abundance: .; v_gene: TRBV2; j_gene: TRBJ2-7; CDR3nt: TGTGCCAGCAGGCGGCTAGCGGGAGGTAGCGACGAGCAGTACTTC; CDR3aa: CASRRLAGGSDEQYF
d_gene: .; abundance: .; v_gene: TRBV10-3; j_gene: TRBJ2-2; CDR3nt: TGTGCCATCAGTGAGTCGACTGAAAACACCGGGGAGCTGTTTTTT; CDR3aa: CAISESTENTGELFF
d_gene: .; abundance: .; v_gene: TRBV27; j_gene: TRBJ2-7; CDR3nt: TGTGCCAGCAGCCTCCGCTCAAGGGGGATATACGAGCAGTACTTC; CDR3aa: CASSLRSRGIYEQYF
d_gene: .; abundance: .; v_gene: TRBV4-2; j_gene: TRBJ2-7; CDR3nt: TGTGCCAGCAGCCAAGAGCCAAACTCCGAGCAGTACTTC; CDR3aa: CASSQEPNSEQYF
d_gene: .; abundance: .; v_gene: TRBV5-1; j_gene: TRBJ1-2; CDR3nt: TGCGCCAGCAGCTTGGCCGCGACTAGCTATGGCTACACCTTC; CDR3aa: CASSLAATSYGYTF